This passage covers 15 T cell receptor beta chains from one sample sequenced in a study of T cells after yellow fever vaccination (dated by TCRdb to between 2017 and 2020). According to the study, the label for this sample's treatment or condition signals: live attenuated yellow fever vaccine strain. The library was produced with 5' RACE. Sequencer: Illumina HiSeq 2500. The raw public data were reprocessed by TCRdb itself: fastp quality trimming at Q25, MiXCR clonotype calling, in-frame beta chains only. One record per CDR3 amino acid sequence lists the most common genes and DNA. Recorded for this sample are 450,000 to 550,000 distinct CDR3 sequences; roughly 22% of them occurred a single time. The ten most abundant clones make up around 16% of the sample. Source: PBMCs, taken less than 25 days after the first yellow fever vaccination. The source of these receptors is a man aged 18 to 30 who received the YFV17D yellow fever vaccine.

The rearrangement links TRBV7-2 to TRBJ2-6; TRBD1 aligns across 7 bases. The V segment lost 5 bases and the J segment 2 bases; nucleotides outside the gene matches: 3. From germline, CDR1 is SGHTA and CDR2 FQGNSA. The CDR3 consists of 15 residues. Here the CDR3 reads CASSTGTAGANVLTF. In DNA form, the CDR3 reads TGTGCCAGCAGCACCGGGACAGCTGGGGCCAACGTCCTGACTTTC. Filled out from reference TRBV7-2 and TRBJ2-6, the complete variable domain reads GAGVSQSPSNKVTEKGKDVELRCDPISGHTALYWYRQSLGQGLEFLIYFQGNSAPDKSGLPSDRFSAERTGGSVSTLTIQRTQQEDSAVYLCASSTGTAGANVLTFGAGSRLTVL.

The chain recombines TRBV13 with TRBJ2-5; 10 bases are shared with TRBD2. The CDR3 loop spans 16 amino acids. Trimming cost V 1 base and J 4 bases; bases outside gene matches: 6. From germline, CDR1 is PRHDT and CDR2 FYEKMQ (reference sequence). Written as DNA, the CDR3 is TGTGCCAGCAGCTTAGAGCGGGGGGGCCTTCGAGAGACCCAGTACTTC. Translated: CASSLERGGLRETQYF.

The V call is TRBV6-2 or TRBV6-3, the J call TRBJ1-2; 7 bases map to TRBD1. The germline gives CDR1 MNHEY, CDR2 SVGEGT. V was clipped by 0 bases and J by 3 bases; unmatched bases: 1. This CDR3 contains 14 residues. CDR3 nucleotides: TGTGCCAGCAGTTACTCGACAGGGTACTATGGCTACACCTTC. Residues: CASSYSTGYYGYTF.

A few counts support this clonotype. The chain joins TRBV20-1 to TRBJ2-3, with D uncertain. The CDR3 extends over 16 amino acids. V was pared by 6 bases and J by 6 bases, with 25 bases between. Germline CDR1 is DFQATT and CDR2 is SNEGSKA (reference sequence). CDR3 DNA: TGCAGTGCCCCCTTAACGGCTGGGTACCCTCCGGATACGCAGTATTTT. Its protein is CSAPLTAGYPPDTQYF.

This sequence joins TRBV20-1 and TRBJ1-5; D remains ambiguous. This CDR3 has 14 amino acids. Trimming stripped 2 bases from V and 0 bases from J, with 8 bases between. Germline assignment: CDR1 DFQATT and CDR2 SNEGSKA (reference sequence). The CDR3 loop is CSARKPSSNQPQHF. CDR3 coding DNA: TGCAGTGCTAGAAAGCCCAGTAGCAATCAGCCCCAGCATTTT.

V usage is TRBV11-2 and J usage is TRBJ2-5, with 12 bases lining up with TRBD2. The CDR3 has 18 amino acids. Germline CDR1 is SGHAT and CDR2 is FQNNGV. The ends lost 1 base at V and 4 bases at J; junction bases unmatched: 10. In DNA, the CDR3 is TGTGCCAGCAGCTTAGGGTCTAGCGGGGGGGTAGTCGGAGAGACCCAGTACTTC. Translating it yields CASSLGSSGGVVGETQYF.

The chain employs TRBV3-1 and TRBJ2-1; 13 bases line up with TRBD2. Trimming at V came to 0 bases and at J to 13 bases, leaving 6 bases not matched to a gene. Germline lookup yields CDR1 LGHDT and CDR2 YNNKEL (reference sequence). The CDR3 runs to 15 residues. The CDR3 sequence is CASSQDRWTSGGQFF. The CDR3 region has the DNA TGTGCCAGCAGCCAAGATAGGTGGACTAGCGGGGGTCAGTTCTTC.

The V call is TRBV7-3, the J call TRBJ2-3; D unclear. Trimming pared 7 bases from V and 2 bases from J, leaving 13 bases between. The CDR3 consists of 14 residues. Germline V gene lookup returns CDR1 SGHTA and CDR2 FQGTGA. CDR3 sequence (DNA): TGTGCCAGCACTACTGACGGATTCACAGATACGCAGTATTTT. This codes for CASTTDGFTDTQYF.

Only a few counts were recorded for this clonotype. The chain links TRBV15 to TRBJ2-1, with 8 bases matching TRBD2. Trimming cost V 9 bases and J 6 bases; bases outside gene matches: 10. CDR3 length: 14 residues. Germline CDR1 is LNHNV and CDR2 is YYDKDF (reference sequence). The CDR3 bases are TGTGCCACTGGCGGGGGGCCCACTATCAATGAGCAGTTCTTC. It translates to CATGGGPTINEQFF.

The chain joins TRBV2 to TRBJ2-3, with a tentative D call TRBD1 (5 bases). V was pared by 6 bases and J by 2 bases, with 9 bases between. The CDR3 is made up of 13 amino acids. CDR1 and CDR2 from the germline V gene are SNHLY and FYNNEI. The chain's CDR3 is CASRGQNTDTQYF. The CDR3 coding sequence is TGTGCCAGCAGGGGGCAAAACACAGATACGCAGTATTTT.

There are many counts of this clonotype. CDR3: CASSSDDRGSYGYTF. As DNA, the CDR3 is TGCGCCAGCAGCTCAGACGACAGGGGTTCCTATGGCTACACCTTC. The genes are TRBV5-1 and TRBJ1-2, with 8 bases that match TRBD1. CDR3 length equals 15 residues. Germline values: CDR1 SGHRS, CDR2 YFSETQ. V dropped 3 bases and J dropped 4; count of bases not matched to a gene: 8.

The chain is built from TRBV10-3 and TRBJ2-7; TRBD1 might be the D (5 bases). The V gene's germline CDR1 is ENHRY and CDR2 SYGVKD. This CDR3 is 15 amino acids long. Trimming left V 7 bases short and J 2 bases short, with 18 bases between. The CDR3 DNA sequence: TGTGCCATCAACCTCCCAGGGCAGGAGACCTACGAGCAGTACGTC. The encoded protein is CAINLPGQETYEQYV.

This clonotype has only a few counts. For the CDR3, the DNA is TGTGCCAGTAGTATTACGGAGACCCAGTACTTC. Its translation is CASSITETQYF. The chain recombines TRBV19 with TRBJ2-5, with D uncertain. CDR1 and CDR2 from the germline V gene are LNHDA and SQIVND (reference sequence). V gave up 3 bases and J gave up 5 bases, with 4 bases separating them. This CDR3 is 11 amino acids long.

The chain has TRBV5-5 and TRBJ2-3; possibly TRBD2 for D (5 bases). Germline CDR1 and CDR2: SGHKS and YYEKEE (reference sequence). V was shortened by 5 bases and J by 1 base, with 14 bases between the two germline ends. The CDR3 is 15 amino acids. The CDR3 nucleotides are TGTGCCAGCAGTCTATCCCCAGCGGGCACAGATACGCAGTATTTT. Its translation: CASSLSPAGTDTQYF.

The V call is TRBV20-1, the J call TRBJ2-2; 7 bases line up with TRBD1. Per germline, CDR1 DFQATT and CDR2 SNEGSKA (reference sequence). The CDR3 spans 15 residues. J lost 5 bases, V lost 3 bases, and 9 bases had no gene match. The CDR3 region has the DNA TGCAGTGCTAGGGGGACAGAATTGATAACCGGGGAGCTGTTTTTT. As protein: CSARGTELITGELFF.